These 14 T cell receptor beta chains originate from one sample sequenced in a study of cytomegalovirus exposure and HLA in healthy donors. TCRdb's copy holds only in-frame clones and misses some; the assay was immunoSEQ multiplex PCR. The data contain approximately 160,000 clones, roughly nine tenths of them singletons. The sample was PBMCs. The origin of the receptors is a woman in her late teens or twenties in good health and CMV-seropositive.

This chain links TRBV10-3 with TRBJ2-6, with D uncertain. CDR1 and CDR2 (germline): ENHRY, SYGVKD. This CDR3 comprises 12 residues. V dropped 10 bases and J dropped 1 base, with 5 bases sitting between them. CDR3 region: CATCSGANVLTF. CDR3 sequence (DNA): TGTGCCACGTGTTCTGGGGCCAACGTCCTGACTTTC.

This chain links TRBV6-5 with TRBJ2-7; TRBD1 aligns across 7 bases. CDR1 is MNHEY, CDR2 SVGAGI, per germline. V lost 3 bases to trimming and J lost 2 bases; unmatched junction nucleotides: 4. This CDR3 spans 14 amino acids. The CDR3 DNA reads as TGTGCCAGCAGTTATAGCCAGGGGGCCTACGAGCAGTACTTC. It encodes CASSYSQGAYEQYF.

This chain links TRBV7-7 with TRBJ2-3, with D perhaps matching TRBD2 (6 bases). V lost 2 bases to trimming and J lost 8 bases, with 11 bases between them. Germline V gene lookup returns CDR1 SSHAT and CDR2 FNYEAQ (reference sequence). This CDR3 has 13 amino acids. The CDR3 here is CASSLSGTGTQYF. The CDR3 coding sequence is TGTGCCAGCAGCTTATCTGGGACTGGTACGCAGTATTTT.

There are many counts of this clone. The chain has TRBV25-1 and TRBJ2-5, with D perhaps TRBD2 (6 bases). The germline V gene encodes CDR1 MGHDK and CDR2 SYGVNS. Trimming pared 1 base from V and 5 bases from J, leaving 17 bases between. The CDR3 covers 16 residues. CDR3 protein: CASSEWREEQRETQYF. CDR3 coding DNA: TGTGCCAGCAGTGAATGGAGGGAGGAGCAGCGGGAGACCCAGTACTTC.

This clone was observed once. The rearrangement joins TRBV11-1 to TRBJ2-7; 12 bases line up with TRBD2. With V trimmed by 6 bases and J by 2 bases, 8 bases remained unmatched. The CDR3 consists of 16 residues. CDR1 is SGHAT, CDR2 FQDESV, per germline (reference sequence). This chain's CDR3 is CASSGSGLAGPYEQYF. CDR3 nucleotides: TGTGCCAGCAGTGGGTCGGGACTAGCGGGCCCCTACGAGCAGTACTTC.

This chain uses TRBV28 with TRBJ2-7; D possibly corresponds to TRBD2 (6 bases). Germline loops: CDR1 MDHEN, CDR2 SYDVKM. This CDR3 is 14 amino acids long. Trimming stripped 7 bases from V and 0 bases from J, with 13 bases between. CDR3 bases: TGTGCCAGCATACCAGCGGGTAGCTCCTACGAGCAGTACTTC. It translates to CASIPAGSSYEQYF.

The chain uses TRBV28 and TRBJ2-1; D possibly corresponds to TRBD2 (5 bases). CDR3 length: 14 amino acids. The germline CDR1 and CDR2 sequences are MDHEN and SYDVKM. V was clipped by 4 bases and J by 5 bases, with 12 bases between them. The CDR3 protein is CASSSPGSHNEQFF. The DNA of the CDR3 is TGTGCCAGCAGTTCCCCGGGGTCCCACAATGAGCAGTTCTTC.

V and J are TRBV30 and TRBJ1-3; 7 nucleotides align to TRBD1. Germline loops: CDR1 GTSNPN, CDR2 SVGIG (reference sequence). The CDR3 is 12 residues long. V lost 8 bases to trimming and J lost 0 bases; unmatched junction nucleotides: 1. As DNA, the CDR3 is TGTGCCGGACAGGACTCTGGAAACACCATATATTTT. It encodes CAGQDSGNTIYF.

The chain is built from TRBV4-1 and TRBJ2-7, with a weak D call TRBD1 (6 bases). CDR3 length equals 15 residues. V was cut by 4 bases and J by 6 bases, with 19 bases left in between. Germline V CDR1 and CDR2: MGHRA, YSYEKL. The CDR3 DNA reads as TGCGCCAGCAGCCTTCTAAACAGGGCCGGCCTCGAGCAGTACTTC. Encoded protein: CASSLLNRAGLEQYF.

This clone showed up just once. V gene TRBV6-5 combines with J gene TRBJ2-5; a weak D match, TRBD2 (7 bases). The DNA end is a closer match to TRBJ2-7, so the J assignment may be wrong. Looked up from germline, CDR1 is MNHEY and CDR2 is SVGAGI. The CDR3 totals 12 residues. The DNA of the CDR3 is TGTGCCACGTCGGAGGGGGAGGGCGAGCAGTACTTC. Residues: CATSEGEGEQYF.

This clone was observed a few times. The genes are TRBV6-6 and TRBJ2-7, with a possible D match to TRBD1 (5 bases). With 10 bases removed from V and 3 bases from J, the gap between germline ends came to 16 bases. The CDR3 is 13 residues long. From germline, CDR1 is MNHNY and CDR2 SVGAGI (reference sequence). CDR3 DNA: TGTGCCATCGCTCCGGACATTCACTACGAGCAGTACTTC. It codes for CAIAPDIHYEQYF.

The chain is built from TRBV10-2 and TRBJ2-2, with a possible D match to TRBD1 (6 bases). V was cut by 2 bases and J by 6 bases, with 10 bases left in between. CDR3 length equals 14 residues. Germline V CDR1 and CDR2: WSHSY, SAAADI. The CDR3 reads CASSEQGSAGELFF. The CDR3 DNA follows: TGCGCCAGCAGTGAGCAGGGGTCGGCCGGGGAGCTGTTTTTT.

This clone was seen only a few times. CDR3 sequence reads: CASSLAGRGYTF. For the CDR3, the DNA is TGTGCCAGCAGCTTAGCAGGGAGAGGCTACACCTTC. V is TRBV7-9 and J is TRBJ1-2; no firm D call. The germline gives CDR1 SEHNR, CDR2 FQNEAQ (reference sequence). Trimming took 0 bases from V and 8 from J, leaving 7 bases between them. This CDR3 is built from 12 residues.

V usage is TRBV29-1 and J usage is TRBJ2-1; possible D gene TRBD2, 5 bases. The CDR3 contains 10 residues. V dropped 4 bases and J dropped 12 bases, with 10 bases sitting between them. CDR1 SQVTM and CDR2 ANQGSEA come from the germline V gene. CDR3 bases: TGCAGCGTTGGGCCACGGGGGCAGTTCTTC. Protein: CSVGPRGQFF.